This T cell receptor (beta chain) comes out of a study of vaccination effects on CD4 cells after COVID-19. About this clone itself: What it binds is unknown.

The table came from immunoSEQ multiplex PCR; TCRdb's copy has only in-frame clones and leaves some out. Of about 66,000 clones in the sample, approximately 78% were seen once. Culture proceeded for approximately 9 days, and CD4+ T cells were then isolated. Deletions cut 1 base from V and 2 bases from J, with 5 bases between. The CDR3 length is 14 residues. In germline, CDR1 is SEHNR, CDR2 FQNEAQ (reference sequence). This chain links TRBV7-9 with TRBJ1-4, with a weak D call TRBD1 (5 bases). The source was CD4+ T cells from PBMCs cultured without peptide, collected before COVID-19 vaccination. The origin of this receptor is a human donor who had a prior SARS-CoV-2 infection. The CDR3 loop reads CASSLGGTNEKLFF. The CDR3 region has the DNA TGTGCCAGCAGCTTAGGGGGCACTAATGAAAAACTGTTTTTT.